The 24 T cell receptor beta chains below come from one sample, sequenced in a study of glioma-infiltrating T cells after dendritic cell vaccination. The protocol was immunoSEQ multiplex PCR, while the TCRdb copy is restricted to in-frame clones and leaves out a portion. Of around 62,000 clones in the sample, 82% are singletons; the top ten hold 9% to 10%. The sequencing here drew on blood, taken before dendritic cell vaccination. The receptor source for this set is a human donor with glioblastoma.

The V call is TRBV5-1, the J call TRBJ2-6; TRBD2 might be the D (5 bases). Per germline, CDR1 SGHRS and CDR2 YFSETQ. The CDR3 extends over 16 amino acids. V lost 2 bases and J lost 2, with 11 bases in between. The CDR3 DNA reads TGCGCCAGCAGCTTTACGAGGGATGCTGGGGCCAACGTCCTGACTTTC. Its translation is CASSFTRDAGANVLTF.

The V gene is TRBV30, the J gene TRBJ2-7; D might be TRBD2 (5 bases). The CDR3 covers 8 residues. CDR1 is GTSNPN and CDR2 is SVGIG in the germline V gene (reference sequence). Trimming cost V 8 bases and J 9 bases, with 8 bases left between them. CDR3 nucleotide sequence: TGTGCCACGGAGGCGCAGTACTTC. Translating it yields CATEAQYF.

The V gene is TRBV5-6, the J gene TRBJ1-1, with TRBD1 identical over 8 bases. Germline lookup yields CDR1 SGHDT and CDR2 YYEEEE. The CDR3 covers 13 residues. The junction had 3 bases not matched to a gene; V was cut back by 3 bases and J by 5 bases. The DNA for the CDR3 is TGTGCCAGCAGCTGGACAGGGTGGACTGAAGCTTTCTTT. This codes for CASSWTGWTEAFF.

The rearrangement uses TRBV7-9 and TRBJ2-3; no firm D call. The germline V and J ends were trimmed by 6 bases and 4 bases, with 8 bases remaining between them. The CDR3 contains 12 residues. From germline, CDR1 is SEHNR and CDR2 FQNEAQ (reference sequence). CDR3 loop: CASSPGPDTQYF. The CDR3 coding sequence is TGTGCCAGCAGTCCCGGTCCAGATACGCAGTATTTT.

This chain uses TRBV18 with TRBJ2-1; 15 bases are a match to TRBD2. Germline lookup yields CDR1 KGHSH and CDR2 LQKENI. This CDR3 region has 19 residues. V was pared by 2 bases and J by 4 bases, with 9 bases of the junction left unmatched. CDR3 region: CASSPFPGLAGGSYNEQFF. The CDR3 DNA follows: TGTGCCAGCTCACCATTTCCGGGACTAGCGGGGGGCAGTTACAATGAGCAGTTCTTC.

This chain links TRBV19 with TRBJ2-7; tentative D call: TRBD2 (7 bases). The V end was cut by 7 bases, the J end by 3 bases, with 19 bases between. From germline, CDR1 is LNHDA and CDR2 SQIVND (reference sequence). CDR3 length: 15 amino acids. CDR3 sequence reads: CASKGGGTEDYEQYF. The CDR3, as DNA: TGTGCCAGTAAGGGGGGAGGGACGGAAGACTACGAGCAGTACTTC.

The gene calls are TRBV27 and TRBJ2-7, with D unresolved. This CDR3 region has 12 residues. The ends were cut back, 4 bases at V and 0 bases at J, with 4 bases in the middle. Germline V gene lookup returns CDR1 MNHEY and CDR2 SMNVEV (reference sequence). CDR3 nucleotides: TGTGCCAGCAGTTCTATCTCCTACGAGCAGTACTTC. This translates into CASSSISYEQYF.

The gene calls are TRBV5-1 and TRBJ2-2; possible D gene TRBD1, 5 bases. V lost 5 bases to trimming and J lost 6 bases, with 5 bases between them. The CDR3 contains 11 residues. CDR1 and CDR2 from the germline V gene are SGHRS and YFSETQ. The CDR3 sequence is CASRGAGELFF. The DNA of the CDR3 is TGCGCCAGCAGAGGGGCCGGGGAGCTGTTTTTT.

The rearrangement joins TRBV7-8 to TRBJ1-1; D uncertain. The CDR3 sequence is 14 residues long. The V end was cut by 5 bases, the J end by 0 bases, with 10 bases between. Germline V gene data show CDR1 as SGHVS and CDR2 as FQNEAQ. CDR3 nucleotide sequence: TGTGCCAGCAGCGTAAGAGCTGTGAACACTGAAGCTTTCTTT. Its translation is CASSVRAVNTEAFF. Full variable domain (missing parts from reference TRBV7-8 and TRBJ1-1): GAGVSQSPRYKVAKRGQDVALRCDPISGHVSLFWYQQALGQGPEFLTYFQNEAQLDKSGLPSDRFFAERPEGSVSTLKIQRTQQEDSAVYLCASSVRAVNTEAFFGQGTRLTVV.

The J gene is TRBJ2-7, the V gene TRBV2; TRBD1 matches at 8 bases. With V trimmed by 5 bases and J by 5 bases, 8 bases remained unmatched. Germline lookup yields CDR1 SNHLY and CDR2 FYNNEI. This CDR3 region has 14 residues. This chain's CDR3 is CASSIDRGGNEQYF. CDR3 nucleotide sequence: TGTGCCAGCAGTATTGACAGGGGTGGGAACGAGCAGTACTTC.

The V and J genes are TRBV5-1 and TRBJ2-2; D remains unclear. The germline V gene has CDR1 SGHRS and CDR2 YFSETQ. V dropped 3 bases and J dropped 0 bases, with 12 bases sitting between them. CDR3 length: 16 residues. The CDR3 nucleotides are TGCGCCAGCAGCTCGTCCCCGACTGCGAACACCGGGGAGCTGTTTTTT. As protein: CASSSSPTANTGELFF.

V usage is TRBV5-1 and J usage is TRBJ2-5, with 13 bases lining up with TRBD2. The CDR3 runs 15 residues. Germline values: CDR1 SGHRS, CDR2 YFSETQ. V dropped 7 bases and J dropped 1; count of bases not matched to a gene: 4. CDR3 protein: CASRRTSGGQETQYF. CDR3 in DNA: TGCGCCAGCCGACGGACTAGCGGGGGCCAAGAGACCCAGTACTTC.

The CDR3 DNA reads TGTGCCAGCAGTTTATCCGGGGAGACCCAGTACTTC. Its translation is CASSLSGETQYF. The chain uses TRBV27 and TRBJ2-5; D gene unclear. CDR1 and CDR2 (germline): MNHEY, SMNVEV (reference sequence). The germline V and J ends were trimmed by 0 bases and 5 bases, with 4 bases remaining between them. CDR3 length: 12 amino acids.

The chain is built from TRBV10-2 and TRBJ2-2; TRBD1 aligns across 9 bases. The V segment lost 11 bases and the J segment 2 bases; nucleotides outside the gene matches: 18. This CDR3 contains 18 residues. Germline-derived CDR1 and CDR2 are WSHSY and SAAADI. The CDR3 region is CAANSGTGRTSNTGELFF. In DNA, the CDR3 is TGCGCCGCCAACAGCGGGACAGGGAGAACTAGCAACACCGGGGAGCTGTTTTTT.

This chain joins TRBV7-9 and TRBJ2-1, with TRBD1 matching 9 bases. The CDR3 totals 14 residues. Trimming cost V 5 bases and J 8 bases; bases outside gene matches: 7. From germline, CDR1 is SEHNR and CDR2 FQNEAQ (reference sequence). The CDR3 here is CASSARDRVDEQFF. The CDR3 DNA reads TGTGCCAGCAGCGCCCGGGACAGGGTGGATGAGCAGTTCTTC.

CDR3 sequence reads: CASSQNGGHIQYF. Written as DNA, the CDR3 is TGTGCCAGCAGCCAGAATGGCGGGCACATTCAGTACTTC. V gene TRBV6-5 combines with J gene TRBJ2-4; a weak D match, TRBD2 (5 bases). Trimming took off 6 bases at V and 8 bases at J, with 14 bases between the two ends. The CDR3 is 13 residues long. From germline, CDR1 is MNHEY and CDR2 SVGAGI.

The V and J genes are TRBV18 and TRBJ1-2; TRBD1 matches 8 bases. Germline loops: CDR1 KGHSH, CDR2 LQKENI. The CDR3 totals 16 residues. J gave up 1 base and V 4 bases, and 8 bases lay outside the gene matches. CDR3 nucleotides: TGTGCCAGCTCACTGGATCCACAGGGGGGTAACTATGGCTACACCTTC. Protein sequence: CASSLDPQGGNYGYTF.

The chain couples TRBV28 to TRBJ2-7; TRBD1 agrees at 8 bases. V lost 8 bases to trimming and J lost 2 bases; unmatched junction nucleotides: 2. The CDR3 runs 12 residues. Germline V gene lookup returns CDR1 MDHEN and CDR2 SYDVKM. CDR3 coding DNA: TGTGCCAGCCAACAGGGGGCCTACGAGCAGTACTTC. The encoded protein is CASQQGAYEQYF.

This chain uses TRBV4-1 with TRBJ2-5; 9 nucleotides agree with TRBD2. Trimming removed 4 bases from V and 3 bases from J; junction bases left unmatched: 3. In germline, CDR1 is MGHRA, CDR2 YSYEKL. The CDR3 is made up of 14 amino acids. CDR3 sequence (DNA): TGCGCCAGCAGCCGCGGGGGGGCGGAAGAGACCCAGTACTTC. Residues: CASSRGGAEETQYF.

V usage is TRBV5-1 and J usage is TRBJ2-2, with 8 bases lining up with TRBD2. Germline V gene sequence: CDR1 SGHRS, CDR2 YFSETQ. CDR3 length: 16 amino acids. Losses at the gene ends were 0 bases for V and 2 bases for J; bases not matched to a gene: 3. The CDR3 is CASSLAGTSNTGELFF. As DNA, the CDR3 is TGCGCCAGCAGCTTGGCCGGGACTAGTAACACCGGGGAGCTGTTTTTT.

The chain uses TRBV30 and TRBJ2-2, with D unclear. Germline CDR1 GTSNPN, CDR2 SVGIG (reference sequence). CDR3 length equals 14 residues. The CDR3 loop reads CACTARLFAGELFF. CDR3 coding DNA: TGTGCGTGTACCGCCCGACTCTTCGCCGGGGAGCTGTTTTTT.

V usage is TRBV2 and J usage is TRBJ2-1; D perhaps matches TRBD1 (5 bases). The germline gives CDR1 SNHLY, CDR2 FYNNEI. Deletions cut 4 bases from V and 5 bases from J, with 9 bases between. The length of the CDR3 is 13 residues. The CDR3 nucleotides read TGTGCCAGCAGTGTTGCAGGGAACAATGAGCAGTTCTTC. It encodes CASSVAGNNEQFF.

The CDR3 sequence: CASRQGIYEQYF. CDR3 nucleotides: TGCGCCAGTCGACAGGGTATCTACGAGCAGTACTTC. The chain carries TRBV5-1 and TRBJ2-5; 7 nucleotides agree with TRBD1. Near its end, the DNA agrees better with TRBJ2-7, so the J call may be wrong. Germline V gene sequence: CDR1 SGHRS, CDR2 YFSETQ. This CDR3 has 12 residues.

The count of this clone is one. The chain links TRBV20-1 to TRBJ2-1; D is undetermined. V dropped 4 bases and J dropped 5 bases, with 6 bases sitting between them. Germline V CDR1 and CDR2: DFQATT, SNEGSKA (reference sequence). The CDR3 is 11 residues long. The CDR3 region is CSATRDNEQFF. The CDR3 DNA is TGCAGTGCTACCCGAGACAATGAGCAGTTCTTC.